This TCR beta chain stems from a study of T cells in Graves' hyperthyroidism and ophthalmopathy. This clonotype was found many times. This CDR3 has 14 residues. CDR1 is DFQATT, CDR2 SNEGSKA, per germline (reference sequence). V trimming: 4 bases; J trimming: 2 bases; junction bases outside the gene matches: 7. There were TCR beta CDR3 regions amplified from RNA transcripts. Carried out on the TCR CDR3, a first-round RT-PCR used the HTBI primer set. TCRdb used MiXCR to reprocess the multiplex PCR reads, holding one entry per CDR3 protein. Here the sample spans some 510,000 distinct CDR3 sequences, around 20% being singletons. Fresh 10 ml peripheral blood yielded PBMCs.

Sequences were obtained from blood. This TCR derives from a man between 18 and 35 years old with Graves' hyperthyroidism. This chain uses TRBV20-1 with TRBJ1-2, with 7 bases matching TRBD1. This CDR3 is CSAIRTGGNYGYTF. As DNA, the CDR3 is TGCAGTGCTATCAGGACAGGTGGCAACTATGGCTACACCTTC.